The entry below describes one TCR beta chain. The antigen remains undetermined. RNA transcripts yielded amplified TCR beta CDR3 regions. HTBI primers were the set used in a first-round RT-PCR of the TCR CDR3. TCRdb fed the multiplex PCR reads into MiXCR, producing one record per CDR3 protein. This sample has 30,000 to 40,000 distinct CDR3 sequences; 52% occur once, and the top ten carry 17%. This CDR3 contains 14 residues. The germline gives CDR1 LNHDA, CDR2 SQIVND (reference sequence). With 3 bases removed from V and 2 bases from J, the gap between germline ends came to 11 bases. The data stem from a study of T cells in Graves' hyperthyroidism and ophthalmopathy. The study's findings and limits: Onset of ophthalmopathy came a median approximately 6.8 months after the model predicted it. Peripheral blood also featured most of the thyroid clonotypes expanded above 0.001.

With duration under 3 months, ophthalmopathy was active: Clinical Activity Score at least 3, NOSPECS at least 4. Uncontrolled infection, other autoimmune disease, pregnancy or lactation disqualified patients from enrolment. The rearrangement links TRBV19 to TRBJ2-7; D possibly corresponds to TRBD1 (6 bases). Sequenced material: blood. The sequence was collected from a man between 35 and 55 years old with Graves' ophthalmopathy. CDR3 sequence (DNA): TGTGCCAGTAGTATTGGACAGAAACCCTACGAGCAGTACTTC. Translating gives CASSIGQKPYEQYF.